This TCR beta chain emerged from a study of T cell responses to AZD1222 COVID-19 vaccine. CDR3 length equals 14 residues. CDR1 and CDR2 (germline): KGHSH, LQKENI. V was cut by 3 bases and J by 9 bases, with 12 bases left in between. TCRdb's copy holds only in-frame clones and misses some; the assay was immunoSEQ multiplex PCR. The table includes fewer than 150,000 clones, about 91% detected once. The sequence was obtained from an adult in good health. This sample comprised peripheral blood, obtained on day 0 of AZD1222 vaccination. The V call is TRBV18, the J call TRBJ1-6; D gene unclear. CDR3 residues: CASSPTEGTSPLHF. The CDR3 region has the DNA TGTGCCAGCTCACCCACAGAGGGAACTTCACCCCTCCACTTT.